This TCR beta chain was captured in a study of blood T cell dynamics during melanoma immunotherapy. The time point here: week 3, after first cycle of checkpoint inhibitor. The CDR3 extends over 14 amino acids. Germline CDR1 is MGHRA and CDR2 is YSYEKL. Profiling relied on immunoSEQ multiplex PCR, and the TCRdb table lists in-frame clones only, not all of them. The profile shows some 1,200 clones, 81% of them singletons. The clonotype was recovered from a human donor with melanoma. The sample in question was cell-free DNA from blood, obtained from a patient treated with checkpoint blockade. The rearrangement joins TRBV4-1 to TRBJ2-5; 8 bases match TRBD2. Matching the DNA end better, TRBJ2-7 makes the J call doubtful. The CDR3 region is CASSPPGGDYEQYF. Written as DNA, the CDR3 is TGCGCCAGCAGCCCGCCCGGGGGGGACTACGAGCAGTACTTC.